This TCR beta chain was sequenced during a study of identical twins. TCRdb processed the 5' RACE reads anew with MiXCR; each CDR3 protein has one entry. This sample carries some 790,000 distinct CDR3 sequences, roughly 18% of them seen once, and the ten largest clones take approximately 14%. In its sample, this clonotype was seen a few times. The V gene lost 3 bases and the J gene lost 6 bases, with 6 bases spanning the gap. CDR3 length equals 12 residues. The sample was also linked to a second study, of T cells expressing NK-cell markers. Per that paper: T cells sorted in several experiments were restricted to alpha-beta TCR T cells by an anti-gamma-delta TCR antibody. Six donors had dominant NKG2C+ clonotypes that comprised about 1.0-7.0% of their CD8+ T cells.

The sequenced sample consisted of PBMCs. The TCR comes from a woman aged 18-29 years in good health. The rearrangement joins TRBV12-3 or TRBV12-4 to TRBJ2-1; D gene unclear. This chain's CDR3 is CASSFRINEQFF. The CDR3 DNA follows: TGTGCCAGCAGTTTTAGGATCAATGAGCAGTTCTTC.